This TCR beta chain was obtained from a study of blood T cells in healthy people across ages. Background on the study: About one barcoded beta molecule per two T cells was captured by template switching.

With a J-beta primer mix and a sample-barcoded 5' primer, a second PCR ran roughly 6 to 11 cycles. TCRdb redid the calling of the 5' RACE reads with MiXCR, one entry per CDR3 protein. Among about 730,000 distinct CDR3 sequences, approximately 43% were seen once, and the ten largest hold about 20%. Sample donors were healthy Caucasian individuals that came from Russia, aged roughly 6 to 100. General study points: PBMCs that were unsorted prevented a conclusive naive versus antigen-experienced comparison.

This clonotype was seen once. The antigen remains undetermined. A junction end diverges from the germline sequence, so it may reflect a read error. The V gene's germline CDR1 is MNHNY and CDR2 SVGAGI (reference sequence). The CDR3 sequence is 14 residues long. The sample comprised blood. The chain uses TRBV6-6 and TRBJ1-2; D possibly corresponds to TRBD1 (6 bases). This sequence originates from an older woman in good health. CDR3 nucleotide sequence: TGTGCCAGTAGTTACCGGGCAGGGGCCTATGGCTACACCTTC. This codes for CASSYRAGAYGYTF.